This T cell receptor beta chain is from a study of blood T cell repertoires in COVID-19. The CDR3 is 15 amino acids. V was pared by 7 bases and J by 3 bases, with 10 bases of the junction left unmatched. CDR1 is SGHRS, CDR2 YFSETQ, per germline. Donors in Cohort 3 counted as recovered after two negative PCRs, clearance, or symptom resolution. In the source study's methods: Estimates of nucleated cell counts were drawn from the amplification of reference gene primers. Measured with immunoSEQ multiplex PCR; TCRdb has only the in-frame clones, and not every one. V and J calls and clone size come straight from that table; D and trimming were deduced from the DNA. The data show about 270,000 clones, roughly nine tenths seen once.

The TCR comes from a young woman who had recovered from COVID-19. Sequencing was done on a sample of PBMCs or T cells enriched from blood (not recorded which). The chain employs TRBV5-1 and TRBJ2-3, with 8 bases lining up with TRBD2. This CDR3 is CASGSFGGVTDTQYF. The CDR3 DNA reads as TGCGCCAGCGGGAGTTTCGGGGGGGTAACAGATACGCAGTATTTT.